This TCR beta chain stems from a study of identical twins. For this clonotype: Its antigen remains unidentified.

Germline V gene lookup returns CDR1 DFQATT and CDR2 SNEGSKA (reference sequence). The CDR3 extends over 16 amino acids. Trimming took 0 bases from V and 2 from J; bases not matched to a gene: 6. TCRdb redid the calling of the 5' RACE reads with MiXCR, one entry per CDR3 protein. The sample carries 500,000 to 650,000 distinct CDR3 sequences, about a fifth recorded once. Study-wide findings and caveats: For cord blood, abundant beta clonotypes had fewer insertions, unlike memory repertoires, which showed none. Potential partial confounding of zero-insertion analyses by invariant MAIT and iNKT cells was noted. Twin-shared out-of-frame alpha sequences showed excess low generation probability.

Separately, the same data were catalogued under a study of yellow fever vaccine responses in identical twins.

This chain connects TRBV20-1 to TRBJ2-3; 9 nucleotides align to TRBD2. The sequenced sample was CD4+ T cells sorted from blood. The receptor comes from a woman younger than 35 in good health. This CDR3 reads CSARDLAGLSTDTQYF. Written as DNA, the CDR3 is TGCAGTGCTAGAGATCTAGCGGGACTCTCCACAGATACGCAGTATTTT.